One sample yielded the 9 T cell receptor beta chains listed below, sequenced in a study of regulatory T cells in long-lasting Graves disease. Documented time point: newly diagnosed GD, antithyroid drugs for less than 3 months. PBMC RNA served as the TCR library source. Researchers made TCR beta libraries by using iRepertoire HTBI primers and running Arm-PCR on CDR3 regions. TCRdb used MiXCR to reprocess the multiplex PCR reads, holding one entry per CDR3 protein. The sample lists under 400,000 distinct CDR3 sequences; approximately 15% were seen once. This sample also appeared in a second study, on T cells in Graves' hyperthyroidism and ophthalmopathy.

Sequenced material: peripheral blood mononuclear cells (PBMCs), taken at new diagnosis, from a patient treated with antithyroid drugs. Source of these receptors: a man aged 35 to 55 with Graves disease.

This clonotype was seen only a few times. A much bigger clone sits one base away, suggesting this may be a read error. The V gene is TRBV2, the J gene TRBJ2-5; the D gene is possibly TRBD2 (6 bases). V was pared by 3 bases and J by 6 bases, with 11 bases between. Looked up from germline, CDR1 is SNHLY and CDR2 is FYNNEI. The CDR3 totals 13 residues. DNA for the CDR3: TGTGCCAGCAGTGACGGGGGTGGGAAGACCCAGTACTTC. This encodes CASSDGGGKTQYF. The full variable domain, rest sourced from reference TRBV2 and TRBJ2-5, is EPEVTQTPSHQVTQMGQEVILRCVPISNHLYFYWYRQILGQKVEFLVSFYNNEISEKSEIFDDQFSVERPDGSNFTLKIRSTKLEDSAMYFCASSDGGGKTQYFGPGTRLLVL.

This clonotype occurred many times. The chain has TRBV2 and TRBJ1-6, with D possibly being TRBD1 (6 bases). The CDR3 is 15 residues long. The germline V gene has CDR1 SNHLY and CDR2 FYNNEI. The ends were cut back, 6 bases at V and 5 bases at J, with 14 bases in the middle. CDR3: CASSGQLLNNSPLHF. The CDR3 nucleotides read TGTGCCAGCAGCGGACAGCTCCTTAATAATTCACCCCTCCACTTT. The whole variable domain, filled in from reference TRBV2 and TRBJ1-6, reads EPEVTQTPSHQVTQMGQEVILRCVPISNHLYFYWYRQILGQKVEFLVSFYNNEISEKSEIFDDQFSVERPDGSNFTLKIRSTKLEDSAMYFCASSGQLLNNSPLHFGNGTRLTVT.

This clonotype was counted at least ten times. The chain carries TRBV30 and TRBJ2-3; no firm D call. The CDR3 runs 12 residues. V lost 1 base to trimming and J lost 3 bases, with 5 bases between them. In germline, CDR1 is GTSNPN, CDR2 SVGIG (reference sequence). CDR3 sequence (DNA): TGTGCCTGGAGTGCCCGAACAGATACGCAGTATTTT. This translates into CAWSARTDTQYF.

The chain links TRBV5-5 to TRBJ1-5; TRBD1 is a possible D gene (5 bases). V was clipped by 2 bases and J by 6 bases, with 12 bases between them. CDR1 and CDR2 (germline): SGHKS, YYEKEE (reference sequence). CDR3 length: 14 residues. As DNA, the CDR3 is TGTGCCAGCAGCTTCTTCTCAGGGCCTCAGCCCCAGCATTTT. This codes for CASSFFSGPQPQHF. The complete variable domain, with remaining parts taken from reference TRBV5-5 and TRBJ1-5, reads DAGVTQSPTHLIKTRGQQVTLRCSPISGHKSVSWYQQVLGQGPQFIFQYYEKEERGRGNFPDRFSARQFPNYSSELNVNALLLGDSALYLCASSFFSGPQPQHFGDGTRLSIL.

The chain recombines TRBV28 with TRBJ2-7; D is unclear. The CDR3 length is 15 residues. Germline lookup yields CDR1 MDHEN and CDR2 SYDVKM. V was trimmed by 6 bases and J by 3 bases, leaving 18 bases between them. The CDR3 nucleotides read TGTGCCAGCAGCGGCTCCCTTTACCCCAACTACGAGCAGTACTTC. It encodes CASSGSLYPNYEQYF.

This clonotype was recorded a few times. V gene TRBV5-1 combines with J gene TRBJ2-2, with D possibly matching TRBD1 (6 bases). The germline CDR1 and CDR2 sequences are SGHRS and YFSETQ. Trimming shortened V by 0 bases and J by 7 bases, and 19 bases separated the two germline ends. The CDR3 sequence is 17 residues long. The CDR3 nucleotides read TGCGCCAGCAGCTTGGCTCGTGGGGGCCGATCCGGCGGGGAGCTGTTTTTT. Its protein product is CASSLARGGRSGGELFF. Supplemented by reference TRBV5-1 and TRBJ2-2, the full variable domain reads KAGVTQTPRYLIKTRGQQVTLSCSPISGHRSVSWYQQTPGQGLQFLFEYFSETQRNKGNFPGRFSGRQFSNSRSEMNVSTLELGDSALYLCASSLARGGRSGGELFFGEGSRLTVL.

There are many counts of this clonotype. The chain couples TRBV6-1 to TRBJ2-7, with 8 nucleotides matching TRBD2. This CDR3 is built from 15 residues. The germline CDR1 and CDR2 sequences are MNHNS and SASEGT. V was pared by 5 bases and J by 3 bases, with 9 bases of the junction left unmatched. CDR3 coding DNA: TGTGCCAGCAGTACGATAGCGGGGTGGGACTACGAGCAGTACTTC. It yields the protein CASSTIAGWDYEQYF.

The rearrangement joins TRBV7-2 to TRBJ2-5; 7 bases align to TRBD2. Germline V gene data show CDR1 as SGHTA and CDR2 as FQGNSA. Trimming at V came to 1 base and at J to 5 bases, leaving 7 bases not matched to a gene. The CDR3 runs to 15 residues. This chain's CDR3 is CASSLERGPQETQYF. The CDR3 bases are TGTGCCAGCAGCTTAGAGCGGGGCCCCCAGGAGACCCAGTACTTC. Full variable domain (missing parts from reference TRBV7-2 and TRBJ2-5): GAGVSQSPSNKVTEKGKDVELRCDPISGHTALYWYRQSLGQGLEFLIYFQGNSAPDKSGLPSDRFSAERTGGSVSTLTIQRTQQEDSAVYLCASSLERGPQETQYFGPGTRLLVL.

V gene TRBV20-1 combines with J gene TRBJ2-5; 8 nucleotides match TRBD1. Germline-derived CDR1 and CDR2 are DFQATT and SNEGSKA (reference sequence). V was pared by 6 bases and J by 7 bases, with 7 bases of the junction left unmatched. The CDR3 spans 12 residues. The CDR3 DNA reads as TGCAGTGCGACAGGGGCAGGAGGGACCCAGTACTTC. It is translated as CSATGAGGTQYF.